Listed here are 22 T cell receptor beta chains from one sample, sequenced in a study of blood T cell repertoires in COVID-19. TCRdb keeps only in-frame clones here, not all; method: immunoSEQ multiplex PCR. The data hold 150,000 to 200,000 clones, with approximately 79% observed a single time. Sequencing was done on a sample of peripheral blood. The receptors here all came from a man aged 60-69 years with active or convalescent COVID-19.

The V gene is TRBV27, the J gene TRBJ1-2; maybe TRBD1 (5 bases). The CDR3 is made up of 15 amino acids. V lost 6 bases to trimming and J lost 2 bases, with 16 bases between them. Germline loops: CDR1 MNHEY, CDR2 SMNVEV (reference sequence). The chain's CDR3 is CASSTWGGRNYGYTF. In DNA, the CDR3 is TGTGCCAGCAGCACTTGGGGGGGGAGGAACTATGGCTACACCTTC.

The rearrangement joins TRBV6-2 or TRBV6-3 to TRBJ1-3; D is unclear. Per the germline V gene, CDR1 is MNHEY and CDR2 is SVGEGT. V was pared by 3 bases and J by 4 bases, with 4 bases between. The CDR3 length is 12 residues. The CDR3 region is CASSYGGNTIYF. DNA for the CDR3: TGTGCCAGCAGTTATGGCGGAAACACCATATATTTT.

The chain is built from TRBV9 and TRBJ2-2, with 9 positions matching TRBD1. CDR1 is SGDLS, CDR2 YYNGEE, per germline. Losses at the gene ends were 4 bases for V and 6 bases for J; bases not matched to a gene: 7. The CDR3 runs 15 residues. CDR3 protein: CASSPWDRAAGELFF. The DNA of the CDR3 is TGTGCCAGCAGCCCCTGGGACAGGGCTGCCGGGGAGCTGTTTTTT. Full variable domain (rest looked up from reference TRBV9 and TRBJ2-2): DSGVTQTPKHLITATGQRVTLRCSPRSGDLSVYWYQQSLDQGLQFLIQYYNGEERAKGNILERFSAQQFPDLHSELNLSSLELGDSALYFCASSPWDRAAGELFFGEGSRLTVL.

The CDR3 sequence is CASSPEPYNSPLHF. The CDR3 DNA reads TGTGCCAGCAGCCCCGAGCCCTATAATTCACCCCTCCACTTT. The chain couples TRBV9 to TRBJ1-6, with D hard to call. The CDR3 runs 14 residues. The V gene lost 4 bases and the J gene lost 2 bases, with 7 bases spanning the gap. Germline CDR1 SGDLS, CDR2 YYNGEE.

J is TRBJ2-5 and V is TRBV29-1; possibly TRBD2 for D (5 bases). Deletions cut 3 bases from V and 0 bases from J, with 8 bases between. Germline CDR1 and CDR2: SQVTM and ANQGSEA. The CDR3 is 13 residues long. The CDR3 region is CSVERAYQETQYF. In DNA form, the CDR3 reads TGCAGCGTTGAGAGGGCATACCAAGAGACCCAGTACTTC.

This rearrangement joins TRBV4-3 to TRBJ1-3; perhaps TRBD1 as D (5 bases). Trimming cost V 0 bases and J 3 bases, with 9 bases left between them. Germline values: CDR1 LGHNA, CDR2 YSLEER. The CDR3 has 15 amino acids. CDR3: CASSQDVQGGNTIYF. The CDR3 DNA follows: TGCGCCAGCAGCCAAGATGTCCAGGGTGGAAACACCATATATTTT.

V and J are TRBV25-1 and TRBJ1-5; possibly TRBD1 for D (6 bases). V lost 1 base, J lost 6 bases, and 13 bases lay in between. Per the germline V gene, CDR1 is MGHDK and CDR2 is SYGVNS. This CDR3 has 15 residues. The CDR3 sequence is CASSESGGMGQPQHF. CDR3 nucleotide sequence: TGTGCCAGCAGTGAATCTGGGGGCATGGGTCAGCCCCAGCATTTT. Combining the CDR3 with reference TRBV25-1 and TRBJ1-5 gives the whole variable domain EADIYQTPRYLVIGTGKKITLECSQTMGHDKMYWYQQDPGMELHLIHYSYGVNSTEKGDLSSESTVSRIRTEHFPLTLESARPSHTSQYLCASSESGGMGQPQHFGDGTRLSIL.

V and J are TRBV29-1 and TRBJ2-1; TRBD1 agrees at 9 bases. CDR1 and CDR2 from the germline V gene are SQVTM and ANQGSEA. The CDR3 totals 14 residues. J lost 7 bases, V lost 7 bases, and 11 bases had no gene match. The CDR3 nucleotides read TGCAGCGGGTCCGGGACAGGGAATTGGAATGAGCAGTTCTTC. Amino acid sequence: CSGSGTGNWNEQFF.

V gene TRBV28 combines with J gene TRBJ1-1; D uncertain. Trimming removed 6 bases at V and 1 base at J, with 9 bases between. This CDR3 has 13 amino acids. Germline lookup yields CDR1 MDHEN and CDR2 SYDVKM. The CDR3 protein is CASSPDKNTEAFF. The CDR3 DNA is TGTGCCAGCAGCCCAGACAAGAACACTGAAGCTTTCTTT.

The chain couples TRBV12-3 or TRBV12-4 to TRBJ1-2; no firm D call. The CDR3 spans 11 residues. V shed 7 bases and J shed 8 bases, with 11 bases lying between them. CDR3 loop: CASTDNVGYTF. The CDR3 region has the DNA TGTGCCAGCACTGACAATGTAGGCTACACCTTC.

The V and J genes are TRBV2 and TRBJ2-1; TRBD2 aligns across 10 bases. The length of the CDR3 is 16 residues. From germline, CDR1 is SNHLY and CDR2 FYNNEI. V lost 4 bases to trimming and J lost 4 bases; unmatched junction nucleotides: 7. CDR3 bases: TGTGCCAGCAGTGCACTTGCTAGCGGGGGTTACAATGAGCAGTTCTTC. This gives the protein CASSALASGGYNEQFF.

This chain joins TRBV27 and TRBJ2-7, with 11 bases aligning to TRBD2. The CDR3 has 17 residues. From germline, CDR1 is MNHEY and CDR2 SMNVEV (reference sequence). The ends lost 2 bases at V and 2 bases at J; junction bases unmatched: 8. Here the CDR3 reads CASSLKRPGLAAYEQYF. CDR3 DNA: TGTGCCAGCAGTTTAAAACGGCCGGGACTAGCGGCCTACGAGCAGTACTTC.

This clone was observed a single time. The J gene is TRBJ1-5, the V gene TRBV28; no firm D call. CDR3 size: 14 residues. V shed 2 bases and J shed 6 bases, with 11 bases lying between them. CDR1 is MDHEN and CDR2 is SYDVKM in the germline V gene. This chain's CDR3 is CASSLPLAGQPQHF. CDR3 bases: TGTGCCAGCAGTTTACCACTTGCTGGTCAGCCCCAGCATTTT.

This chain uses TRBV14 with TRBJ1-1; no clear D. This CDR3 has 12 amino acids. Germline-derived CDR1 and CDR2 are SGHDN and FVKESK. The V gene lost 1 base and the J gene lost 3 bases, with 3 bases spanning the gap. CDR3 coding DNA: TGTGCCAGCAGCCAAGCTTACACTGAAGCTTTCTTT. Translated: CASSQAYTEAFF.

The chain uses TRBV30 and TRBJ2-7; TRBD2 agrees at 14 bases. V lost 0 bases to trimming and J lost 4 bases; unmatched junction nucleotides: 2. Germline V gene data show CDR1 as GTSNPN and CDR2 as SVGIG (reference sequence). The CDR3 is 15 residues long. The CDR3 spells CAWSVTSGRAYEQYF. Here the CDR3 DNA reads TGTGCCTGGAGTGTGACTAGCGGGAGGGCTTACGAGCAGTACTTC.

V is TRBV27 and J is TRBJ2-3; D not certain. V was pared by 4 bases and J by 0 bases, with 11 bases between. CDR3 length: 15 amino acids. Germline CDR1 and CDR2: MNHEY and SMNVEV (reference sequence). The CDR3 nucleotides are TGTGCCAGCAGTTCCTACAGTCTTAGCACAGATACGCAGTATTTT. This codes for CASSSYSLSTDTQYF.

The chain combines TRBV4-3 with TRBJ1-2; D unresolved. Trimming stripped 1 base from V and 6 bases from J, with 12 bases between. The CDR3 extends over 14 amino acids. The germline V gene has CDR1 LGHNA and CDR2 YSLEER. For the CDR3, the DNA is TGCGCCAGCAGCCAAGGATTGCGAGAGAATGGCTACACCTTC. Its translation is CASSQGLRENGYTF.

A single count supports this clone. The genes are TRBV11-2 and TRBJ2-5; 7 nucleotides match TRBD2. CDR3 size: 14 residues. With 1 base clipped from V and 4 bases from J, the junction kept 3 bases outside the gene matches. CDR1 is SGHAT and CDR2 is FQNNGV in the germline V gene. CDR3 in DNA: TGTGCCAGCAGCTTAGCTGGGGGGGGAGAGACCCAGTACTTC. It yields the protein CASSLAGGGETQYF.

This clone has only a few counts. The rearrangement uses TRBV24-1 and TRBJ1-1; D is uncertain. CDR3 length: 13 residues. V was trimmed by 3 bases and J by 6 bases, leaving 10 bases between them. Germline V gives CDR1 KGHDR, CDR2 SFDVKD. The DNA of the CDR3 is TGTGCCACCAGTGATAACCGCGTATCTGAAGCTTTCTTT. As protein: CATSDNRVSEAFF.

This clone was detected only once. The chain carries TRBV2 and TRBJ1-6, with 7 bases fitting TRBD1. Germline assignment: CDR1 SNHLY and CDR2 FYNNEI. Trimming removed 6 bases from V and 6 bases from J; junction bases left unmatched: 5. The length of the CDR3 is 14 residues. This CDR3 reads CASRGDSLNSPLHF. Written as DNA, the CDR3 is TGTGCCAGCAGGGGGGACAGCCTTAATTCACCCCTCCACTTT. Complete variable domain (other parts from reference TRBV2 and TRBJ1-6): EPEVTQTPSHQVTQMGQEVILRCVPISNHLYFYWYRQILGQKVEFLVSFYNNEISEKSEIFDDQFSVERPDGSNFTLKIRSTKLEDSAMYFCASRGDSLNSPLHFGNGTRLTVT.

The chain has TRBV29-1 and TRBJ2-1, with 10 bases identical to TRBD2. The CDR3 totals 16 residues. V was pared by 6 bases and J by 3 bases, with 11 bases of the junction left unmatched. Germline lookup yields CDR1 SQVTM and CDR2 ANQGSEA. CDR3 in amino acids: CSVSPPGLANYNEQFF. CDR3 nucleotides: TGCAGCGTGTCCCCCCCGGGACTAGCGAACTACAATGAGCAGTTCTTC.

The J gene is TRBJ1-4, the V gene TRBV10-3; D gene unclear. Per germline, CDR1 ENHRY and CDR2 SYGVKD. The CDR3 loop spans 17 amino acids. V lost 0 bases and J lost 5, with 16 bases in between. The CDR3 here is CAISESLPGIRNEKLFF. Here the CDR3 DNA reads TGTGCCATCAGTGAGTCACTCCCCGGGATCCGAAATGAAAAACTGTTTTTT.